This TCR beta chain was identified during a study of blood T cell repertoires in COVID-19. Looking at the study overall: Some COVID-19 samples were acute and others convalescent; all came from the United States, Italy and Spain. PBMCs, B-cell-depleted T cells, or T cells provided the cDNA or gDNA that made up the material.

About this clone itself: The same CDR3 is also encoded by other DNA sequences in this sample.

Per germline, CDR1 SGHRS and CDR2 YFSETQ. V was clipped by 0 bases and J by 2 bases, with 8 bases between them. CDR3 size: 14 residues. The table came from immunoSEQ multiplex PCR; TCRdb's copy has only in-frame clones and leaves some out. This repertoire shows over 70,000 clones, 91% found once; its top ten account for just over 2.5%. The genes are TRBV5-1 and TRBJ2-5, with D uncertain. The sample was peripheral blood. The TCR originated in a middle-aged man with COVID-19, enrolled during active disease. The CDR3 here is CASSLVGGQETQYF. In DNA form, the CDR3 reads TGCGCCAGCAGCTTGGTAGGCGGTCAAGAGACCCAGTACTTC.